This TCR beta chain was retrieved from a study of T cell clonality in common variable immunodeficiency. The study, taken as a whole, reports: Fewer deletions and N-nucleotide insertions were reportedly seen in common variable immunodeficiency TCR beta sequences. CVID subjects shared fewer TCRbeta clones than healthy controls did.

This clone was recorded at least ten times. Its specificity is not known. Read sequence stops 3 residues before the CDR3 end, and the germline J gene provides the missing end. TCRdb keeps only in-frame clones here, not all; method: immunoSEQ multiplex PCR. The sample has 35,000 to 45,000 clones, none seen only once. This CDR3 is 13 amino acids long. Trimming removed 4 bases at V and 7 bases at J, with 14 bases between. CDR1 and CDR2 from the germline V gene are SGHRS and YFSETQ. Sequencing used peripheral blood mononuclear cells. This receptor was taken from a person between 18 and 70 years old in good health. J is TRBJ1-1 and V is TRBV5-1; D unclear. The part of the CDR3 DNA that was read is TGCGCCAGCAGCCCTACCCCCCTAAGTGAA. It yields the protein CASSPTPLSE. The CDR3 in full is CASSPTPLSEAFF.